Listed here is a single T cell receptor (beta chain). The data originate from a study of blood T cell repertoires in COVID-19. In Seattle, patients joined the study during active infection and were tracked longitudinally. V gave up 4 bases and J gave up 2 bases, with 15 bases separating them. The CDR3 is 15 amino acids. From germline, CDR1 is MNHEY and CDR2 SVGEGT. Sequencing was performed with immunoSEQ multiplex PCR; in TCRdb, only in-frame clones are kept and a portion is missing. The sample holds under 300,000 clones; about 90% are singletons and the top ten take 2% to 2.5%. The origin of this receptor is an older woman with COVID-19, enrolled during active disease. Sequenced material: peripheral blood. The genes are TRBV6-2 or TRBV6-3 and TRBJ2-7, with a tentative D call TRBD1 (5 bases). CDR3 region: CASSFLEVGAYEQYF. CDR3 bases: TGTGCCAGCAGTTTCTTAGAAGTAGGGGCCTACGAGCAGTACTTC.